One sample yielded the 25 T cell receptor beta chains listed below, sequenced in a study of CD8 T cells in ankylosing spondylitis (dated by TCRdb to about 2017). No antigen has been identified for these receptors. Libraries were constructed by 5' RACE. The sample was run on an Illumina HiSeq 2500. TCRdb applied fastp at Q25 and MiXCR to the public reads, then kept only in-frame beta chains. Every distinct CDR3 protein forms one entry, paired with its most common genes and DNA. The sample table holds about 840,000 distinct CDR3 sequences, of which roughly 10% were seen once. The top ten hold about 0.49% of the sample. Beyond this particular receptor, the publication reports: Blood from ankylosing spondylitis patients appeared to be characterized by a TCR beta motif composed of eight highly homologous amino acid variants.

The sequenced sample was blood, either unsorted or a sorted T cell fraction (not recorded which). The receptors were sampled from a male donor with ankylosing spondylitis.

This chain connects TRBV20-1 to TRBJ2-1, with 9 bases lining up with TRBD2. The CDR3 is 16 amino acids. Per the germline V gene, CDR1 is DFQATT and CDR2 is SNEGSKA (reference sequence). V lost 1 base to trimming and J lost 1 base; unmatched junction nucleotides: 5. The CDR3 region has the DNA TGCAGTGCTAGAGTCCGTCTAGCGGGGTCCTACAATGAGCAGTTCTTC. Protein sequence: CSARVRLAGSYNEQFF.

This clonotype was detected a few times. The J gene is TRBJ2-3, the V gene TRBV20-1; D not resolved. Germline V gives CDR1 DFQATT, CDR2 SNEGSKA (reference sequence). This CDR3 has 12 amino acids. Trimming took 0 bases from V and 5 from J, leaving 6 bases between them. The CDR3 sequence: CSARDKGDTQYF. The CDR3 DNA reads TGCAGTGCTAGAGATAAAGGAGATACGCAGTATTTT.

This clonotype was counted a few times. V gene TRBV10-2 combines with J gene TRBJ1-5, with D perhaps matching TRBD1 (6 bases). Germline V gene sequence: CDR1 WSHSY, CDR2 SAAADI. V was clipped by 5 bases and J by 7 bases, with 15 bases between them. The CDR3 length is 14 residues. The DNA of the CDR3 is TGCGCCAGCAGTCGGGGGGGCTCGAGCCAGCCCCAGCATTTT. Residues: CASSRGGSSQPQHF.

Ten or more counts support this clonotype. The rearrangement links TRBV5-1 to TRBJ2-3, with TRBD2 as a possible D gene (6 bases). V lost 4 bases and J 4 bases, leaving 10 bases between the germline ends. Germline assignment: CDR1 SGHRS and CDR2 YFSETQ. The CDR3 covers 13 residues. CDR3 nucleotide sequence: TGCGCCAGCAGCGACGGGAGCGCAGATACGCAGTATTTT. Protein: CASSDGSADTQYF.

The V call is TRBV12-3 or TRBV12-4, the J call TRBJ1-2, with D uncertain. V was shortened by 6 bases and J by 7 bases, with 9 bases between the two germline ends. The CDR3 sequence is 11 residues long. CDR3 coding DNA: TGTGCCAGCAGCCCTTATAGTGGCTACACCTTC. It translates to CASSPYSGYTF.

This clonotype was recorded at least ten times. The chain is built from TRBV20-1 and TRBJ1-5; 7 nucleotides match TRBD1. The germline gives CDR1 DFQATT, CDR2 SNEGSKA (reference sequence). The CDR3 spans 13 residues. Trimming removed 3 bases from V and 9 bases from J; junction bases left unmatched: 8. CDR3 sequence (DNA): TGCAGTGCTAGTCGACAGGGCAGGAGGCCCCAGCATTTT. Translating it yields CSASRQGRRPQHF.

This clonotype appeared a few times. V usage is TRBV20-1 and J usage is TRBJ1-3; a weak D match, TRBD1 (5 bases). This CDR3 is 15 amino acids long. Trimming pared 4 bases from V and 0 bases from J, leaving 13 bases between. Germline CDR1 is DFQATT and CDR2 is SNEGSKA (reference sequence). CDR3 amino acids: CSAIAGGYSGNTIYF. The CDR3 region has the DNA TGCAGTGCTATAGCGGGGGGTTACTCTGGAAACACCATATATTTT.

This sequence joins TRBV20-1 and TRBJ1-6; no reliable D call. Trimming removed 5 bases at V and 4 bases at J, with 6 bases between. This CDR3 comprises 12 residues. The germline V gene has CDR1 DFQATT and CDR2 SNEGSKA (reference sequence). The CDR3 loop is CSAWRYNSPLHF. The CDR3 DNA sequence: TGCAGTGCTTGGCGGTATAATTCACCCCTCCACTTT.

This rearrangement joins TRBV27 to TRBJ1-2; D ambiguous. This CDR3 has 15 residues. Trimming took off 2 bases at V and 8 bases at J, with 18 bases between the two ends. Germline CDR1 is MNHEY and CDR2 is SMNVEV (reference sequence). In DNA, the CDR3 is TGTGCCAGCAGTTTAAATGGAATCGAGACGATCGGCTACACCTTC. Amino acids: CASSLNGIETIGYTF.

This clonotype was detected a few times. The J gene is TRBJ1-4, the V gene TRBV6-1; 9 bases match TRBD1. There are 14 residues in the CDR3. Germline V gene data show CDR1 as MNHNS and CDR2 as SASEGT. V lost 7 bases, J lost 8 bases, and 8 bases stayed unmatched. DNA of the CDR3: TGTGCCAGCATCCCGAGGACAGGGGACGAAAAACTGTTTTTT. Translated: CASIPRTGDEKLFF.

In this sample, this clonotype turned up a few times. The rearrangement joins TRBV12-5 to TRBJ2-1; D is unclear. The CDR3 consists of 12 residues. The germline CDR1 and CDR2 sequences are LGHNT and FRNRAP. Trimming took 3 bases from V and 6 from J, leaving 6 bases between them. The CDR3 is CASGLRGNEQFF. The CDR3 DNA reads TGTGCTAGTGGTTTAAGAGGCAATGAGCAGTTCTTC.

The chain couples TRBV20-1 to TRBJ2-2, with D possibly called TRBD1 or TRBD2 (5 bases each). This CDR3 has 16 amino acids. Trimming took 3 bases from V and 1 from J, leaving 15 bases between them. Germline-derived CDR1 and CDR2 are DFQATT and SNEGSKA (reference sequence). CDR3 bases: TGCAGTGCTAGCTCCTTTGGGACCAAGAACACCGGGGAGCTGTTTTTT. Residues: CSASSFGTKNTGELFF.

The V call is TRBV12-3 or TRBV12-4, the J call TRBJ2-1; 9 nucleotides line up with TRBD1. V shed 5 bases, J shed 9 bases, and the junction held 11 bases outside the gene matches. CDR3 size: 15 residues. The CDR3: CASSEWDREGSEQFF. The DNA of the CDR3 is TGTGCCAGCAGTGAATGGGACAGGGAGGGGAGTGAGCAGTTCTTC.

This clonotype occurred many times. The V gene is TRBV6-1, the J gene TRBJ2-7; 10 bases are a match to TRBD1. CDR3 length equals 16 residues. Germline-derived CDR1 and CDR2 are MNHNS and SASEGT. V gave up 5 bases and J gave up 5 bases; unmatched junction bases: 12. This chain's CDR3 is CASSNLPGQGRNEQYF. CDR3 nucleotides: TGTGCCAGCAGTAACCTGCCGGGACAGGGGAGGAACGAGCAGTACTTC.

The chain couples TRBV6-2 or TRBV6-3 to TRBJ2-6; D gene uncertain. The CDR3 covers 14 residues. V lost 7 bases and J 0 bases, leaving 7 bases between the germline ends. The germline gives CDR1 MNHEY, CDR2 SVGEGT. DNA of the CDR3: TGTGCCAGCAAGGAGCTCTCTGGGGCCAACGTCCTGACTTTC. It specifies CASKELSGANVLTF.

The V and J genes are TRBV6-2 or TRBV6-3 and TRBJ2-7, with a possible D match to TRBD2 (7 bases). This CDR3 spans 15 amino acids. Trimming took 7 bases from V and 1 from J, leaving 17 bases between them. Germline CDR1 is MNHEY and CDR2 is SVGEGT. CDR3 in DNA: TGTGCCAGCAACCCGGGGGGTGACAGGTCCTACGAGCAGTACTTC. The encoded protein is CASNPGGDRSYEQYF.

This sequence joins TRBV4-3 and TRBJ1-1, with D perhaps matching TRBD1 (5 bases). The CDR3 totals 16 residues. Germline CDR1 and CDR2: LGHNA and YSLEER. Trimming took off 1 base at V and 3 bases at J, with 15 bases between the two ends. The CDR3 nucleotides read TGCGCCAGCAGCCAAGGGGGGGGTCCCGGGGACACTGAAGCTTTCTTT. Protein sequence: CASSQGGGPGDTEAFF.

The J gene is TRBJ1-2, the V gene TRBV3-1; D may be TRBD1 (6 bases). With 4 bases removed from V and 1 base from J, the gap between germline ends came to 10 bases. This CDR3 comprises 14 residues. The germline CDR1 and CDR2 sequences are LGHDT and YNNKEL (reference sequence). The CDR3 bases are TGTGCCAGCAGCCGCGGACAGTATAACTATGGCTACACCTTC. It specifies CASSRGQYNYGYTF.

V and J are TRBV5-6 and TRBJ2-1, with 7 bases lining up with TRBD1. CDR3 length: 18 residues. CDR1 and CDR2 from the germline V gene are SGHDT and YYEEEE. V shed 5 bases, J shed 5 bases, and the junction held 19 bases outside the gene matches. This chain's CDR3 is CASRLSQVAGGRNNEQFF. CDR3 DNA: TGTGCCAGCAGGCTAAGCCAAGTGGCAGGGGGAAGGAACAATGAGCAGTTCTTC. The full variable domain, with the rest looked up from reference TRBV5-6 and TRBJ2-1, is DAGVTQSPTHLIKTRGQQVTLRCSPKSGHDTVSWYQQALGQGPQFIFQYYEEEERQRGNFPDRFSGHQFPNYSSELNVNALLLGDSALYLCASRLSQVAGGRNNEQFFGPGTRLTVL.

This clonotype was counted at least ten times. The chain recombines TRBV11-2 with TRBJ2-7; unclear D gene. Germline CDR1 reads SGHAT; CDR2 reads FQNNGV. With 1 base removed from V and 0 bases from J, the gap between germline ends came to 7 bases. This CDR3 is built from 14 residues. The CDR3: CASSLVSYSYEQYF. The CDR3, as DNA: TGTGCCAGCAGCTTAGTGTCGTACTCCTACGAGCAGTACTTC.

This clonotype was counted at least ten times. V usage is TRBV20-1 and J usage is TRBJ2-7, with no clear D. CDR3 length: 13 amino acids. V gave up 0 bases and J gave up 2 bases, with 8 bases separating them. Germline CDR1 is DFQATT and CDR2 is SNEGSKA (reference sequence). In DNA, the CDR3 is TGCAGTGCTAGAGACCCGAGGACCTACGAGCAGTACTTC. It encodes CSARDPRTYEQYF.

In its sample, this clonotype was seen many times. The chain combines TRBV20-1 with TRBJ1-4; 11 bases match TRBD1. CDR1 and CDR2 from the germline V gene are DFQATT and SNEGSKA (reference sequence). The CDR3 sequence is 14 residues long. The junction had 4 bases not matched to a gene; V was cut back by 3 bases and J by 7 bases. The CDR3, as DNA: TGCAGTGCTAGGCCCGGGACAGGGGGTGAAAAACTGTTTTTT. Its protein product is CSARPGTGGEKLFF.

The rearrangement joins TRBV20-1 to TRBJ1-1; perhaps TRBD1 as D (5 bases). Germline CDR1 is DFQATT and CDR2 is SNEGSKA (reference sequence). V was clipped by 2 bases and J by 6 bases, with 16 bases between them. This CDR3 has 14 residues. In DNA form, the CDR3 reads TGCAGTGCTAGACACGGGGGACGGTATGCTGAAGCTTTCTTT. It translates to CSARHGGRYAEAFF.

The J gene is TRBJ2-5, the V gene TRBV20-1, with TRBD2 identical over 10 bases. Germline-derived CDR1 and CDR2 are DFQATT and SNEGSKA (reference sequence). This CDR3 is built from 16 residues. Trimming at V came to 5 bases and at J to 2 bases, leaving 11 bases not matched to a gene. The DNA for the CDR3 is TGCAGTGCTCATAGGAGGGTAGCGGGGGGACAAGAGACCCAGTACTTC. It is translated as CSAHRRVAGGQETQYF.

In its sample, this clonotype was seen a few times. J is TRBJ2-3 and V is TRBV29-1; TRBD1 aligns across 7 bases. The CDR3 runs 12 residues. Germline values: CDR1 SQVTM, CDR2 ANQGSEA. The trim removed 7 bases at V and 4 bases at J, leaving 5 bases unmatched. CDR3 region: CSGRGYPDTQYF. The CDR3 coding sequence is TGCAGCGGCAGGGGGTACCCAGATACGCAGTATTTT.